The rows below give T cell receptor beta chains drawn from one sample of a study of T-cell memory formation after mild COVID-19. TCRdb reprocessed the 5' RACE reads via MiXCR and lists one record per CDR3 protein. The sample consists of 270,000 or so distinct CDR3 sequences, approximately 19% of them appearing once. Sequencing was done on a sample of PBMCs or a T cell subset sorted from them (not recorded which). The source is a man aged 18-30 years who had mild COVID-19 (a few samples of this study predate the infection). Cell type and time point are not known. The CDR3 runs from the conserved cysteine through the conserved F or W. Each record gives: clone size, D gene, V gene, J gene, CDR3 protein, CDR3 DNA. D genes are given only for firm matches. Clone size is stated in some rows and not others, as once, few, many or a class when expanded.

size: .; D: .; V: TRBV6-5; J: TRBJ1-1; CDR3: CASTLRGGGTEAFF; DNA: TGTGCCAGCACCCTAAGGGGCGGGGGCACTGAAGCTTTCTTT
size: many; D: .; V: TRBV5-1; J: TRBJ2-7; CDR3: CASSLEYEQYF; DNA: TGCGCCAGCAGCTTGGAGTACGAGCAGTACTTC
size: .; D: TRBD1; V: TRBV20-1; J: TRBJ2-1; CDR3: CSASGQGYSSAEQFF; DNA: TGCAGTGCTTCGGGACAGGGGTACTCATCGGCTGAGCAGTTCTTC
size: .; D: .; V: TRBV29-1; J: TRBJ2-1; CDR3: CSAEGRRSYNEQFF; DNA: TGCAGCGCTGAGGGGAGGCGCTCCTACAATGAGCAGTTCTTC
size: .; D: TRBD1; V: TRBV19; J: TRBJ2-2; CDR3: CASRGGKLFF; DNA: TGTGCCAGTAGAGGGGGCAAGCTGTTTTTT
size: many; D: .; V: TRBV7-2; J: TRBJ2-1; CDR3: CASSFWGTVHEQFF; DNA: TGTGCCAGCAGCTTTTGGGGTACGGTGCATGAGCAGTTCTTC
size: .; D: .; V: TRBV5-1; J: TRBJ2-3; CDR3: CASSRASSTDTQYF; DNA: TGCGCCAGCAGCCGGGCGTCTAGCACAGATACGCAGTATTTT
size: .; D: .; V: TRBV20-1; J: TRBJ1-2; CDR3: CSASTPGYGYTF; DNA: TGCAGTGCTTCAACGCCGGGGTATGGCTACACCTTC
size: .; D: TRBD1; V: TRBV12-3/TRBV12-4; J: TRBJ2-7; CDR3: CASSLRQGIYEQYF; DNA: TGTGCCAGCAGTTTACGACAGGGGATTTACGAGCAGTACTTC
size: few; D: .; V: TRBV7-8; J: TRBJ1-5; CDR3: CASSLETRAPQHF; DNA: TGTGCCAGCAGCTTAGAAACCCGAGCGCCCCAGCATTTT
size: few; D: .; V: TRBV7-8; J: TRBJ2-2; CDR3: CASSLGGARNTGELFF; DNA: TGTGCCAGCAGCTTAGGGGGGGCTCGGAACACCGGGGAGCTGTTTTTT
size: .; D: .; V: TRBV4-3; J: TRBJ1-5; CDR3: CASSQDSYSNQPQHF; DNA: TGCGCCAGCAGCCAAGACAGCTATAGCAATCAGCCCCAGCATTTT
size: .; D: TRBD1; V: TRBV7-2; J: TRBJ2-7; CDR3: CASSLERQGRQYF; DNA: TGTGCCAGCAGCTTGGAAAGACAGGGACGGCAGTACTTC
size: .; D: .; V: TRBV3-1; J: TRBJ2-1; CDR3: CASSQVTQGGVGQFF; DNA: TGTGCCAGCAGCCAAGTAACCCAGGGGGGGGTCGGGCAGTTCTTC
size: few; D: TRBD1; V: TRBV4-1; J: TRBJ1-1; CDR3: CASSQWPGTGRAEAFF; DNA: TGCGCCAGCAGCCAATGGCCCGGGACAGGGCGGGCTGAAGCTTTCTTT
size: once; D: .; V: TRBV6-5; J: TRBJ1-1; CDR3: CASSPTATITEAFF; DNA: TGTGCCAGCAGTCCTACTGCTACGATCACTGAAGCTTTCTTT
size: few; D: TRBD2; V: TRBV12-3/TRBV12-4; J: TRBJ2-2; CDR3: CASSLYGWEGTNTGELFF; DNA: TGTGCCAGCAGTTTATATGGCTGGGAGGGCACGAACACCGGGGAGCTGTTTTTT
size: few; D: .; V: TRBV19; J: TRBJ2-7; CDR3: CASSRKAVGLLEQYF; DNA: TGTGCCAGTAGTAGAAAGGCGGTCGGGCTCCTCGAGCAGTACTTC
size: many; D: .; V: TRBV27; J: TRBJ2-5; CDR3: CASRGTADMTQYF; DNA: TGTGCCAGCAGGGGGACCGCCGATATGACCCAGTACTTC
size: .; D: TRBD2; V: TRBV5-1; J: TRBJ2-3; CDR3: CASRAFRYAGGLTDTQYF; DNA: TGCGCCAGCAGAGCCTTCAGGTATGCGGGGGGCCTCACAGATACGCAGTATTTT
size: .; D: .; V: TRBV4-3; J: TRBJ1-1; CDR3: CASSQDFRGMNTEAFF; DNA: TGCGCCAGCAGCCAAGATTTCAGGGGTATGAACACTGAAGCTTTCTTT
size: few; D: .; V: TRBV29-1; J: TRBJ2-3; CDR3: CSAPQGGTDTQYF; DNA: TGCAGCGCCCCACAGGGTGGCACAGATACGCAGTATTTT
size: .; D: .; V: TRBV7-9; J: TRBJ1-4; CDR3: CASSLGGANEKLFF; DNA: TGTGCCAGCAGCTTGGGGGGCGCAAATGAAAAACTGTTTTTT
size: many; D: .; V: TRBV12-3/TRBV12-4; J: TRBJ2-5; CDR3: CASSGGSSLQETQYF; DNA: TGTGCCAGCAGCGGCGGGTCTAGCCTACAAGAGACCCAGTACTTC
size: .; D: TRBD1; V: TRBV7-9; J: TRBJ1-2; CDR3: CASSIRDRRHYGYTF; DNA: TGTGCCAGCAGCATACGGGACAGGCGACACTATGGCTACACCTTC
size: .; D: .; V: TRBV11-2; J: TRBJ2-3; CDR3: CASSSDGIDTQYF; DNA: TGTGCCAGCAGCTCAGATGGAATAGATACGCAGTATTTT
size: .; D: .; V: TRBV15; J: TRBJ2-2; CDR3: CATSRDRLFTGELFF; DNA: TGTGCCACCAGCCGCGACCGGCTGTTCACCGGGGAGCTGTTTTTT
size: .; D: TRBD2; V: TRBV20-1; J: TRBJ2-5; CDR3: CSARGTSGRETQYF; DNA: TGCAGTGCTAGAGGGACTAGCGGTCGAGAGACCCAGTACTTC
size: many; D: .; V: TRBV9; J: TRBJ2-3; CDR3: CASSVGDTQYF; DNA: TGTGCCAGCAGCGTGGGGGATACGCAGTATTTT
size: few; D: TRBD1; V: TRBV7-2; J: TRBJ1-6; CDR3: CASSLNPGGDSPLHF; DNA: TGTGCCAGCAGCTTAAATCCAGGGGGCGATTCACCCCTCCACTTT
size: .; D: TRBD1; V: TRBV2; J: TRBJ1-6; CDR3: CASSGTGESPLHF; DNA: TGTGCCAGCAGTGGGACAGGGGAATCACCCCTCCACTTT
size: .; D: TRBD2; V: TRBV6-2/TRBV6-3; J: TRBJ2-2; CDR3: CASERGHGELFF; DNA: TGTGCCAGCGAGCGGGGGCACGGGGAGCTGTTTTTT
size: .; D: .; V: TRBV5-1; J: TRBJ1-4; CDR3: CASRPTGHPNEKLFF; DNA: TGCGCCAGCAGACCCACGGGACACCCAAATGAAAAACTGTTTTTT
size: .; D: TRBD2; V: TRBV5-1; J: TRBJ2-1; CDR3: CASSLAASGATGYDEQFF; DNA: TGCGCCAGCAGCTTGGCGGCTAGCGGGGCCACGGGATACGATGAGCAGTTCTTC
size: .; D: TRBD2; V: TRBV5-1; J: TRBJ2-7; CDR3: CASSLVTSSEQYF; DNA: TGCGCCAGCAGCCTGGTGACTAGCTCCGAGCAGTACTTC
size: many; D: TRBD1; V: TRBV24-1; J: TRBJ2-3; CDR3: CATSRQGATDTQYF; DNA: TGTGCCACCAGTCGTCAGGGGGCCACAGATACGCAGTATTTT
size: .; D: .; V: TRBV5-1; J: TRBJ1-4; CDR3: CASRKDGNEKLFF; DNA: TGCGCCAGCAGGAAGGACGGGAATGAAAAACTGTTTTTT
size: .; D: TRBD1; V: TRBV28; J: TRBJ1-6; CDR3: CASNLQGGSSPLHF; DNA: TGTGCCAGCAACCTCCAGGGGGGCAGTTCACCCCTCCACTTT
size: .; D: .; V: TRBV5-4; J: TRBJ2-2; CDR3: CASSPTLGAGNTGELFF; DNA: TGTGCCAGCAGCCCAACCCTCGGGGCAGGGAACACCGGGGAGCTGTTTTTT
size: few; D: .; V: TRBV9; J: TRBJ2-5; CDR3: CASSVGRGARQETQYF; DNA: TGTGCCAGCAGCGTAGGACGGGGGGCTCGCCAAGAGACCCAGTACTTC
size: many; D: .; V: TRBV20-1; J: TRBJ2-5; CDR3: CSATKGRAQETQYF; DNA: TGCAGTGCTACCAAAGGTCGAGCTCAAGAGACCCAGTACTTC
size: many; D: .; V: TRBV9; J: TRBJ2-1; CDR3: CASSVGSEQFF; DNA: TGTGCCAGCAGCGTAGGAAGTGAGCAGTTCTTC
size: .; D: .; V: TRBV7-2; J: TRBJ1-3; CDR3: CASSPDRWNGNTIYF; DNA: TGTGCCAGCAGCCCCGACAGGTGGAACGGAAACACCATATATTTT
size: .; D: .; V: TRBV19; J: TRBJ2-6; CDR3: CASSISSGANVLTF; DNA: TGTGCCAGTAGTATTAGCTCTGGGGCCAACGTCCTGACTTTC
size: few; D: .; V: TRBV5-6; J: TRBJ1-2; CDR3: CASLNRRTLGGYTF; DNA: TGTGCCAGCCTCAACCGCCGGACATTGGGAGGCTACACCTTC
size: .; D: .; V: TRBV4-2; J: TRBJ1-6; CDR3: CASSLYTDSPLHF; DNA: TGTGCCAGCAGCTTATATACGGATTCACCCCTCCACTTT
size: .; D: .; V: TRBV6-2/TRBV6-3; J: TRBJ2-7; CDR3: CASRPARDLAYEQYF; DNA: TGTGCCAGCAGACCCGCCCGGGACTTAGCCTACGAGCAGTACTTC
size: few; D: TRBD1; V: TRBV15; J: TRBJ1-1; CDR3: CATSPAGGYEAFF; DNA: TGTGCCACCAGCCCAGCAGGGGGGTACGAAGCTTTCTTT
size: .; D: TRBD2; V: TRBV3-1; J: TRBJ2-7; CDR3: CASSQDRASGGARFSYEQF; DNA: TGTGCCAGCAGCCAAGATCGGGCTAGCGGGGGGGCGAGATTCAGTTACGAGCAGTTC
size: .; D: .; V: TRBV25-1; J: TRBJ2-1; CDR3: CATGPPYNEQFF; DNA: TGTGCCACGGGGCCCCCCTACAATGAGCAGTTCTTC
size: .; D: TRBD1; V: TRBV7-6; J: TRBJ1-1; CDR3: CASSKTGYTEAFF; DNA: TGTGCCAGCAGCAAGACAGGGTACACTGAAGCTTTCTTT
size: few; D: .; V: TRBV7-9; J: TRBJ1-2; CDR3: CASSAKRSLSTYGYTF; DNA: TGTGCCAGCAGCGCGAAGCGGTCGCTTAGCACCTATGGCTACACCTTC